The present T cell receptor (beta chain) was sequenced within a study of CD8 T cells in ankylosing spondylitis. Notes on the study in general: The study identified a TCR beta motif of roughly eight highly homologous variants that appeared characteristic of ankylosing spondylitis blood.

TCRdb fed the 5' RACE reads into MiXCR, producing one record per CDR3 protein. The sample carries 75,000 to 95,000 distinct CDR3 sequences, roughly 8.5% recorded once. This clonotype was recorded at least ten times. Its specificity is not known. Trimming took off 1 base at V and 3 bases at J, with 15 bases between the two ends. The CDR3 is 17 residues long. The germline gives CDR1 SGHTA, CDR2 FQGNSA. Sequenced: blood, either unsorted or a sorted T cell fraction (not recorded which). This sequence was found in a male donor with ankylosing spondylitis. This chain uses TRBV7-2 with TRBJ2-2; no firm D call. The CDR3 spells CASSLVRRLTDTGELFF. CDR3 nucleotides: TGTGCCAGCAGCTTAGTTCGACGGCTTACCGACACCGGGGAGCTGTTTTTT.